In its sample, the clone carrying this T cell receptor (beta chain) was seen many times. The time point: newly diagnosed GD, antithyroid drugs for less than 3 months. PBMC-derived RNA was used for the TCR library. The data derive from a study of regulatory T cells in long-lasting Graves disease. The V and J ends lost 4 bases and 2 bases, in that order; junction bases with no gene match: 14. CDR1 and CDR2 from the germline V gene are SEHNR and FQNEAQ (reference sequence). This CDR3 is built from 19 residues. Through Arm-PCR of CDR3 regions and iRepertoire HTBI primers, TCR beta libraries were built. TCRdb re-called the multiplex PCR reads with MiXCR, one entry per CDR3 protein. The table lists approximately 360,000 distinct CDR3 sequences, roughly 12% of them singletons. The same sample was also used in a study of T cells in Graves' hyperthyroidism and ophthalmopathy.

The source was peripheral blood mononuclear cells (PBMCs), collected at new diagnosis, from a patient treated with antithyroid drugs. The chain couples TRBV7-9 to TRBJ2-3; TRBD2 agrees at 11 bases. The sequence came from a woman between 18 and 29 years old with Graves disease. CDR3 protein: CASSSPPGGLAGFTDTQYF. The CDR3 DNA sequence: TGTGCCAGCAGCTCTCCCCCAGGCGGACTAGCGGGCTTCACAGATACGCAGTATTTT.